This T cell receptor (beta chain) was documented in a study of blood T cell repertoires in COVID-19. This CDR3 region has 15 residues. Germline V gene lookup returns CDR1 SNHLY and CDR2 FYNNEI. V trimming: 6 bases; J trimming: 6 bases; junction bases outside the gene matches: 11. TCRdb's copy holds only in-frame clones and misses some; the assay was immunoSEQ multiplex PCR. The sample consists of 130,000 to 150,000 clones, just under 80% of them appearing once. The sequenced sample consisted of peripheral blood. The sequence was obtained from a woman in her sixties or seventies with acute or convalescent COVID-19. The rearrangement joins TRBV2 to TRBJ2-1, with 7 bases fitting TRBD1. CDR3 DNA sequence: TGTGCCAGCAGCCCTTGGACAGGACGCAGCAATGAGCAGTTCTTC. This sequence encodes CASSPWTGRSNEQFF.